A single count supports the clone carrying this T cell receptor beta chain. The antigen remains unidentified. The sample belongs to a study of siplizumab effects on memory and regulatory T cells. Around 9.2 x 10^4 TCR templates underwent assay in every sample. Profiling relied on immunoSEQ multiplex PCR, and the TCRdb table lists in-frame clones only, not all of them. This sample has 85,000 to 130,000 clones, with 85% to 95% found just once. Study-wide results and caveats: Mappable alloreactive CD4+ clones were on average about 62% Treg-derived with siplizumab, approximately 30% in controls. Alloreactive sequences tracing back to unstimulated CD4+ memory cells fell significantly with siplizumab. A minor share of alloreactive clones matched unstimulated subsets.

Germline values: CDR1 SGHDN, CDR2 FVKESK. V was pared by 8 bases and J by 1 base, with 5 bases of the junction left unmatched. The CDR3 is made up of 14 amino acids. This receptor was taken from a human donor in good health. Sequenced: Tregs sorted from blood. The chain employs TRBV14 and TRBJ2-1; 7 nucleotides match TRBD1. DNA of the CDR3: TGTGCCAGCGGGGACAGCAAATCCTACAATGAGCAGTTCTTC. Amino acids: CASGDSKSYNEQFF.